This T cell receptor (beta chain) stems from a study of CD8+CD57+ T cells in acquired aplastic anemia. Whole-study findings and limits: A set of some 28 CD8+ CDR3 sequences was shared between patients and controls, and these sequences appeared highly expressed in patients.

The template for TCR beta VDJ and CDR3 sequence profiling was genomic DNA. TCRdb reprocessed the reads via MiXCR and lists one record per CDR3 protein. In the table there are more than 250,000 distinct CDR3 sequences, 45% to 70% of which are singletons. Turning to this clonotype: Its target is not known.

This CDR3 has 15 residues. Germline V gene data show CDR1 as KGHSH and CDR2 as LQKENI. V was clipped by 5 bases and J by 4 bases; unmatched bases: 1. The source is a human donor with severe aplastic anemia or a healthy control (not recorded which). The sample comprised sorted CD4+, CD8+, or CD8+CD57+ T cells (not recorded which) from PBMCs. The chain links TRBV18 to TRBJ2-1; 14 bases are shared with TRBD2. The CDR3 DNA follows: TGTGCCAGCTCAGGGACTAGCGGGGGATACAATGAGCAGTTCTTC. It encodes CASSGTSGGYNEQFF.